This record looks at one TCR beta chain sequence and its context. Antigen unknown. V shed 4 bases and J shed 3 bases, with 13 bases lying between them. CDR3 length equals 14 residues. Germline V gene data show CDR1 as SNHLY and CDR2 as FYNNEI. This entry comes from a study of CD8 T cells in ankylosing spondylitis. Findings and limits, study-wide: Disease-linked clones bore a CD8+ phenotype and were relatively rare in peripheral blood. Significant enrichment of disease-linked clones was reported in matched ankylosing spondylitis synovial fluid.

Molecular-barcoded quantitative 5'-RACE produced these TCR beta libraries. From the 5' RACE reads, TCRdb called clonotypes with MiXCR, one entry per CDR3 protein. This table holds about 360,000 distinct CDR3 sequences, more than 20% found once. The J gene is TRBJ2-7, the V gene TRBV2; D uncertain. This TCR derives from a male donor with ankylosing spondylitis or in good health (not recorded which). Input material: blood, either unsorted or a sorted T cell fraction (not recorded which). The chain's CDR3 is CASSGPGKNYEQYF. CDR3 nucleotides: TGTGCCAGCAGTGGGCCGGGTAAGAACTACGAGCAGTACTTC.